The clone carrying this T cell receptor beta chain was counted a few times. Its antigen is not known. This entry belongs to a study of T cells after yellow fever vaccination. Study in general: Any fraction with a low cell number was prepared using SMART-Seq v4 Ultra Low Input. Study-level results: Clonotype sharing between CD4 and CD8 compartments was small. Reappearing after the booster were most of the clones from primary vaccination (roughly 96% CD4, 88% CD8).

The V segment lost 4 bases and the J segment 10 bases; nucleotides outside the gene matches: 8. Per germline, CDR1 SGHRS and CDR2 YFSETQ. This CDR3 has 14 residues. 5'RACE template switching generated TCR cDNA, adding a universal primer site and UMIs. TCRdb recomputed calls from the 5' RACE reads with MiXCR, one row per CDR3 protein. The table has 300,000 to 350,000 distinct CDR3 sequences, 4% to 5.5% seen once; the top ten hold roughly 19%. Sequenced here: PBMCs, sampled 15 days after the yellow fever booster vaccination. The rearrangement uses TRBV5-1 and TRBJ2-1; 10 nucleotides agree with TRBD1. This TCR was sampled from a man between 18 and 35 years old who received the YFV17D yellow fever vaccine. CDR3 DNA: TGCGCCAGCAGCAGCTCGGGACAGGGGTTGGAGCAGTTCTTC. Its translation is CASSSSGQGLEQFF.